The 12 T cell receptor beta chains given below trace back to one sample, sequenced in a study of tumor and adjacent non-tumor tissue in lung cancer. The library came from three nested PCR rounds adapted from ARM-PCR protocols. TCRdb used MiXCR to reprocess the multiplex PCR reads, holding one entry per CDR3 protein. The repertoire holds more than 75,000 distinct CDR3 sequences, with around 70% as singletons. RNA was extracted from bulk tissue without any cell sorting. The specimen sequenced was lung tumor tissue. Every receptor here comes from a woman in her seventies with non-small cell lung cancer.

With regard to this clonotype: Germline and junction disagree at one end, which may indicate a read error. The V and J genes are TRBV29-1 and TRBJ1-1, with D possibly being TRBD1 (6 bases). This CDR3 has 14 residues. Germline lookup yields CDR1 SQVTM and CDR2 ANQGSEA. The CDR3 loop is CIVEDDRKGTEDFF. The CDR3 DNA follows: TGCATCGTCGAAGATGACAGGAAGGGAACTGAAGATTTCTTT.

This clonotype was detected ten times or more. The rearrangement joins TRBV5-1 to TRBJ1-2; possible D gene TRBD1, 5 bases. The CDR3 length is 14 residues. The germline V and J ends were trimmed by 1 base and 2 bases, with 9 bases remaining between them. The V gene's germline CDR1 is SGHRS and CDR2 YFSETQ. The CDR3 region has the DNA TGCGCCAGCAGCTTGTGGGGACGGAACTATGGCTACACCTTC. Its protein product is CASSLWGRNYGYTF. Together with reference TRBV5-1 and TRBJ1-2, the CDR3 gives the full variable domain: KAGVTQTPRYLIKTRGQQVTLSCSPISGHRSVSWYQQTPGQGLQFLFEYFSETQRNKGNFPGRFSGRQFSNSRSEMNVSTLELGDSALYLCASSLWGRNYGYTFGSGTRLTVV.

This clonotype has only a few counts. The CDR3 carries no conserved terminal phenylalanine or tryptophan, so it likely arises from a read error. The chain is built from TRBV11-1 and TRBJ2-7; no firm D call. The CDR3 extends over 14 amino acids. Looked up from germline, CDR1 is SGHAT and CDR2 is FQDESV (reference sequence). Trimming pared 2 bases from V and 5 bases from J, leaving 13 bases between. CDR3 in DNA: TGTGCCAGCAGCTTACTGGCATGGGATGACGAGCAGTACATC. Protein product: CASSLLAWDDEQYI.

This clonotype was seen at least ten times. The V gene is TRBV28, the J gene TRBJ1-5; weak D call: TRBD1 (5 bases). With 7 bases removed from V and 3 bases from J, the gap between germline ends came to 10 bases. Germline assignment: CDR1 MDHEN and CDR2 SYDVKM. The CDR3 runs 13 residues. Here the CDR3 DNA reads TGTGCCAGCATCGACAGATTCAATCAGCCCCAGCATTTT. This codes for CASIDRFNQPQHF.

The rearrangement joins TRBV6-5 to TRBJ1-1; D call uncertain. The CDR3 extends over 15 amino acids. The ends were cut back, 4 bases at V and 5 bases at J, with 17 bases in the middle. Germline CDR1 reads MNHEY; CDR2 reads SVGAGI. The CDR3 sequence: CASSSRSPRGTEAFF. In DNA, the CDR3 is TGTGCCAGCAGTTCCCGGTCCCCGCGTGGGACTGAAGCTTTCTTT.

The table lists this clonotype with a count of one. Given a much more abundant clone one base away, this may be a read error. The chain couples TRBV28 to TRBJ2-6, with 7 bases lining up with TRBD1. CDR3 size: 17 residues. V gave up 3 bases and J gave up 0 bases; unmatched junction bases: 5. The germline V gene has CDR1 MDHEN and CDR2 SYDVKM. CDR3 in amino acids: CASSFMGQSSGANVLTF. CDR3 in DNA: TGTGCCAGCAGTTTTATGGGACAGAGCTCTGGGGCCAACGTCCTGACTTTC.

The genes are TRBV11-2 and TRBJ2-3, with a possible D match to TRBD2 (6 bases). Trimming cost V 5 bases and J 5 bases, with 8 bases left between them. The CDR3 length is 12 residues. Germline assignment: CDR1 SGHAT and CDR2 FQNNGV. CDR3 region: CASSPGLDTQYF. The CDR3 nucleotides are TGTGCCAGCAGCCCGGGACTAGATACGCAGTATTTT. Supplemented by reference TRBV11-2 and TRBJ2-3, the full variable domain reads EAGVAQSPRYKIIEKRQSVAFWCNPISGHATLYWYQQILGQGPKLLIQFQNNGVVDDSQLPKDRFSAERLKGVDSTLKIQPAKLEDSAVYLCASSPGLDTQYFGPGTRLTVL.

To note about this clonotype: This could be a read error, since a much larger clone is one nucleotide away. The V gene is TRBV5-1, the J gene TRBJ2-2, with D possibly TRBD2 on 6 matching bases. Per germline, CDR1 SGHRS and CDR2 YFSETQ. This CDR3 contains 15 residues. The CDR3 coding sequence is TGCGCCAGCAGCGTAAACCAGGGAGGCACCGGGGAGCAGTTTTTT. The encoded protein is CASSVNQGGTGEQFF.

This clonotype was observed once. One end of the junction varies from germline; a read error may be responsible. The V call is TRBV12-3 or TRBV12-4, the J call TRBJ2-1; D uncertain. The CDR3 runs 15 residues. The CDR3 protein is CASNRPERSYNEQFF. The DNA for the CDR3 is TGTGCCAGCAATCGCCCTGAGAGGTCCTACAATGAACAGTTCTTC.

As for this clonotype: The junction and the germline gene differ at one end; a read error may be behind it. The chain carries TRBV5-5 and TRBJ2-5, with D possibly TRBD2 on 5 matching bases. Germline V CDR1 and CDR2: SGHKS, YYEKEE (reference sequence). The CDR3 is made up of 15 amino acids. CDR3 sequence: CASSFWSRGQETQYF. DNA for the CDR3: TGTGCCAGCAGCTTCTGGTCAAGAGGGCAAGAGACCCAATACTTC.

Remarks on this clonotype: The junction departs from germline at one end; a sequencing error may be responsible. The chain has TRBV4-2 and TRBJ2-7, with TRBD2 matching 7 bases. The germline V gene has CDR1 LGHNA and CDR2 YNFKEQ. This CDR3 is 14 amino acids long. This CDR3 is CASSRGGRGARANF. CDR3 DNA sequence: TGTGCCAGCAGCCGGGGAGGGCGGGGAGCTCGTGCCAACTTC.

A word on this clonotype: An end of the junction differs from the germline gene, which may be a read error. The chain carries TRBV30 and TRBJ2-1, with TRBD1 matching 7 bases. The CDR3 totals 15 residues. Germline CDR1 reads GTSNPN; CDR2 reads SVGIG (reference sequence). DNA of the CDR3: TGTGCTTGTAATCCCTTGGGACAGCCCTACAATGAGCAGCTCTTC. As protein: CACNPLGQPYNEQLF.